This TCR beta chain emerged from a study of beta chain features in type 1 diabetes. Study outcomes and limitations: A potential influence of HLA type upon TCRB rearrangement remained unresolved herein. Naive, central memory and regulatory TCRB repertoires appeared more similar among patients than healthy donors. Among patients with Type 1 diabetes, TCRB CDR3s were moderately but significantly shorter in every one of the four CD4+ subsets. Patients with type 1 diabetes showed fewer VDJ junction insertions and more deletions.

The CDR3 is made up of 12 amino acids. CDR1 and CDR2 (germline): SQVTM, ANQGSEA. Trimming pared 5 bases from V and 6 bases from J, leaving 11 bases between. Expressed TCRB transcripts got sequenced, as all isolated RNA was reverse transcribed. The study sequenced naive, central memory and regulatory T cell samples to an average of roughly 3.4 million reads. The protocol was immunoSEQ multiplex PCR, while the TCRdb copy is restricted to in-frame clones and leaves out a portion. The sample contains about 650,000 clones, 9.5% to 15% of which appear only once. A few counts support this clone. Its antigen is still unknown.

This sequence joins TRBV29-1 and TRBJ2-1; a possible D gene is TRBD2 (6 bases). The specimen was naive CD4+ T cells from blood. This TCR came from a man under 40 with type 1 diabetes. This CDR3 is CSVLRGTNEQFF. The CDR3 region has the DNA TGCAGCGTTTTGCGGGGTACCAATGAGCAGTTCTTC.